The entry that follows covers one TCR beta chain sequence. There are 18 residues in the CDR3. CDR1 MNHEY and CDR2 SMNVEV come from the germline V gene (reference sequence). Trimming at V came to 5 bases and at J to 0 bases, leaving 16 bases not matched to a gene. In the original workflow: Estimated nucleated cell counts came from reference gene primer amplification. Here immunoSEQ multiplex PCR was the method, and the copy in TCRdb shows in-frame clones only, minus some. V and J calls and clone size follow that table, whereas D and trimming were derived from the DNA. The sample comprises about 110,000 clones, around 83% of which are singletons, and about 4% rests with the top ten. The data stem from a study of blood T cell repertoires in COVID-19. Study background: Samples taken during acute and convalescent COVID-19 were collected in the United States, Italy and Spain.

The TCR originated in a woman aged 70-85 years with acute or convalescent COVID-19. The chain carries TRBV27 and TRBJ2-7, with 7 bases identical to TRBD2. The material sequenced was peripheral blood. The CDR3 DNA reads as TGTGCCAGCAGTCCTGAGCGGGGTGGCCTCATACCCTCCTACGAGCAGTACTTC. This encodes CASSPERGGLIPSYEQYF.